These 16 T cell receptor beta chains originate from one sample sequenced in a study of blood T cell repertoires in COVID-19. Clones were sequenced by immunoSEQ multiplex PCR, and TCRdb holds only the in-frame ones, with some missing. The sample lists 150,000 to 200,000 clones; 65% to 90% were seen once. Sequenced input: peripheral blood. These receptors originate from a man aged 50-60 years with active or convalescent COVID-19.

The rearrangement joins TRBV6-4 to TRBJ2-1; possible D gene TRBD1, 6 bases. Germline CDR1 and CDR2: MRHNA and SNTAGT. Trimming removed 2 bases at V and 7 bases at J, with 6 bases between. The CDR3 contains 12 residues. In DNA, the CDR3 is TGTGCCAGCAGTGACGGGACAAATGAGCAGTTCTTC. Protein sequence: CASSDGTNEQFF.

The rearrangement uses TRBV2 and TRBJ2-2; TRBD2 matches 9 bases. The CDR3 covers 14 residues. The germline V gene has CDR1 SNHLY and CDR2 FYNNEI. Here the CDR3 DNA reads TGTGCACGGGCGGCGGGGGGGCACACCGGGGAGCTGTTTTTT. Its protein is CARAAGGHTGELFF.

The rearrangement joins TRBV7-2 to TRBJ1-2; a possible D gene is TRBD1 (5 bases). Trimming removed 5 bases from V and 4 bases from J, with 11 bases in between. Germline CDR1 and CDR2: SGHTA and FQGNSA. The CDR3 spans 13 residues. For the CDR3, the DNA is TGTGCCAGCAGCGGGGGGAGGGTCTATGGCTACACCTTC. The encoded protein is CASSGGRVYGYTF.

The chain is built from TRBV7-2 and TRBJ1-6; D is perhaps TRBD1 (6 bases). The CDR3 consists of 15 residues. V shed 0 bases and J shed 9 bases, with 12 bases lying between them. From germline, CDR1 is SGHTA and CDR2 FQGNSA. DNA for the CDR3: TGTGCCAGCAGCTTAGCGGGACATCTCAGTTCACCCCTCCACTTT. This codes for CASSLAGHLSSPLHF.

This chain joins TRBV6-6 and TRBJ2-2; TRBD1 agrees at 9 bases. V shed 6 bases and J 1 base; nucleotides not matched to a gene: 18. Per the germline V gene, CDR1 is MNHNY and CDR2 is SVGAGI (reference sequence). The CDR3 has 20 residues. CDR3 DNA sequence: TGTGCCAGCAGCGGCACCGGGACAGGGCTTATTGGTTGGAACACCGGGGAGCTGTTTTTT. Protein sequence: CASSGTGTGLIGWNTGELFF.

The CDR3, as DNA: TGTGCCAGTAGTCTGGGACAGACTTACACTGAAGCTTTCTTT. This sequence encodes CASSLGQTYTEAFF. The chain has TRBV19 and TRBJ1-1; 7 nucleotides line up with TRBD1. The V gene end was trimmed by 5 bases and the J gene end by 3 bases; junction bases not matched to a gene: 6. Germline assignment: CDR1 LNHDA and CDR2 SQIVND (reference sequence). The CDR3 sequence is 14 residues long.

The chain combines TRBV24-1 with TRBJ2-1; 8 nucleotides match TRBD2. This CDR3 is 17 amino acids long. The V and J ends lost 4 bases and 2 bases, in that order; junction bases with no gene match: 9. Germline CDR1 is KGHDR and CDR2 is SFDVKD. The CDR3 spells CATSDPGGRGPYNEQFF. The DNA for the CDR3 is TGTGCCACCAGTGACCCGGGGGGGCGGGGCCCCTACAATGAGCAGTTCTTC.

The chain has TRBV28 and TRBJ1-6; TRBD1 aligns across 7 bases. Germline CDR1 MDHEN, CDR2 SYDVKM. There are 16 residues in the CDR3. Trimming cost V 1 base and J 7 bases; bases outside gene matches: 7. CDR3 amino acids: CASSLFPGRGNSPLHF. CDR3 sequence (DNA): TGTGCCAGCAGTTTATTCCCTGGCAGGGGGAATTCACCCCTCCACTTT.

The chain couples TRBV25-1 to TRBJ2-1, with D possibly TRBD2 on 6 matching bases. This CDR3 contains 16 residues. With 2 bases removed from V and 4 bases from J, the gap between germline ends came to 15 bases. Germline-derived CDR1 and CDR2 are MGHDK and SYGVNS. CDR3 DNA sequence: TGTGCCAGCAGTGAACCCGGGAGTCCGTTTTACAATGAGCAGTTCTTC. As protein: CASSEPGSPFYNEQFF.

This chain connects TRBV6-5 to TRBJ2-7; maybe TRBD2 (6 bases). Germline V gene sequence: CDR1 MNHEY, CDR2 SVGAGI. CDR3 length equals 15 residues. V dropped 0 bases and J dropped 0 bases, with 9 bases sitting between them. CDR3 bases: TGTGCCAGCAGTTACTCGTCCGGGAGCTCCTACGAGCAGTACTTC. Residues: CASSYSSGSSYEQYF.

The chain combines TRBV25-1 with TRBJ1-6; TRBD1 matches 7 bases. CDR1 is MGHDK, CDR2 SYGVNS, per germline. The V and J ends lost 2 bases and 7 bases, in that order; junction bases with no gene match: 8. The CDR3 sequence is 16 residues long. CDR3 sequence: CASSEQGGAGNSPLHF. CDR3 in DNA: TGTGCCAGCAGTGAACAAGGGGGCGCGGGGAATTCACCCCTCCACTTT.

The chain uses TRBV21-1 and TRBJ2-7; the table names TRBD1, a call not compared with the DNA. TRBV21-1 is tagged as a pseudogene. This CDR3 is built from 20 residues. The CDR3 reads CASIDHSVGHPPICPYEQYF. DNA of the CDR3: TGTGCCAGCATCGATCATTCGGTGGGCCATCCCCCCATTTGCCCCTACGAGCAGTACTTC.

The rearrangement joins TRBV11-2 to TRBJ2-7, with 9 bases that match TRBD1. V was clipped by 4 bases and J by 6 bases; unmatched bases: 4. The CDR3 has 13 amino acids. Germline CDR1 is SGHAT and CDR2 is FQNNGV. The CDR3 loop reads CASSWDRAGEQYF. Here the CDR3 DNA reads TGTGCCAGCAGCTGGGACAGGGCTGGCGAGCAGTACTTC.

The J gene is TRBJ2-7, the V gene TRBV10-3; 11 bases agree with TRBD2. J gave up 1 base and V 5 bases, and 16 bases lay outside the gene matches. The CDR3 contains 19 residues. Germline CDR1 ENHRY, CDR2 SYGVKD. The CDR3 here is CAISQPRSSGTSGSYEQYF. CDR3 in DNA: TGTGCCATCAGTCAACCGCGGAGTTCCGGGACTAGCGGATCCTACGAGCAGTACTTC.

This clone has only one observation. The CDR3 DNA sequence: TGTGCCAGCAGCTCCTCCGGGGTAAGCTCCTACGAGCAGTACTTC. Translation: CASSSSGVSSYEQYF. The chain is built from TRBV3-1 (or the pseudogene TRBV3-2) and TRBJ2-7, with TRBD2 as a possible D gene (5 bases). V lost 5 bases and J 0 bases, leaving 14 bases between the germline ends. This CDR3 has 15 amino acids. The V gene's germline CDR1 is LGHDT and CDR2 YNNKEL (reference sequence).

CDR3 sequence: CASSLNPSGGYEQYF. In DNA form, the CDR3 reads TGTGCCAGCAGCTTAAACCCTAGCGGGGGCTACGAGCAGTACTTC. The genes are TRBV7-3 and TRBJ2-7; 10 nucleotides line up with TRBD2. Germline V gene data show CDR1 as SGHTA and CDR2 as FQGTGA. This CDR3 has 15 amino acids. V shed 1 base, J shed 3 bases, and the junction held 3 bases outside the gene matches.